This T cell receptor beta chain was observed in a study of T-cell memory formation after mild COVID-19. For the study at large: TCR clusters mostly belonged to single donors. Whole-study findings and limits: The pre-infection memory compartment contained some responding clones, suggesting cross-reactive memory joined.

A note on this clonotype: Its antigen is unknown.

TCR alpha and TCR beta cDNA libraries carrying sample barcodes and UMIs were produced by 5'RACE using constant-segment primers. Each CDR3 protein gets one entry after TCRdb re-called the 5' RACE reads with MiXCR. In the table there are 470,000 or so distinct CDR3 sequences, 15% to 20% of which are singletons. V was clipped by 4 bases and J by 0 bases, with 13 bases between them. The CDR3 is 15 amino acids. CDR1 and CDR2 from the germline V gene are SGHRS and YFSETQ. This receptor was obtained from a man aged 18 to 35 who had mild COVID-19 (a few samples of this study predate the infection). Cell type and time point are not known. This chain joins TRBV5-1 and TRBJ1-2; TRBD1 might be the D (6 bases). Source material: PBMCs or a T cell subset sorted from them (not recorded which). As DNA, the CDR3 is TGCGCCAGCAGCACTCGACAGGAATCTAACTATGGCTACACCTTC. Its protein is CASSTRQESNYGYTF.